These 25 T cell receptor beta chains came from one sample sequenced in a study of blood T cell repertoires in COVID-19. The table came from immunoSEQ multiplex PCR; TCRdb's copy has only in-frame clones and leaves some out. The data contain some 380,000 clones, roughly 89% of them seen just once; the ten biggest clones take up 6.5%. Sequencing was performed on peripheral blood. The receptors were gathered from a man aged 18 to 30 with active or convalescent COVID-19.

The chain employs TRBV5-4 and TRBJ2-3; D is ambiguous. The CDR3 contains 13 residues. The germline V gene has CDR1 SGHNT and CDR2 YYREEE (reference sequence). Trimming took off 6 bases at V and 2 bases at J, with 10 bases between the two ends. Here the CDR3 reads CASTSRFTDTQYF. CDR3 sequence (DNA): TGTGCCAGCACTAGTAGATTCACAGATACGCAGTATTTT.

This clone was found once. The rearrangement links TRBV28 to TRBJ2-7, with D hard to call. Trimming left V 1 base short and J 2 bases short, with 12 bases between. From germline, CDR1 is MDHEN and CDR2 SYDVKM. The CDR3 length is 15 residues. As DNA, the CDR3 is TGTGCCAGCAGTTTATCCATAGACACTCCCTACGAGCAGTACTTC. Translated, it gives CASSLSIDTPYEQYF.

V and J are TRBV27 and TRBJ1-2; 11 nucleotides line up with TRBD1. Trimming cost V 6 bases and J 8 bases; bases outside gene matches: 8. CDR1 MNHEY and CDR2 SMNVEV come from the germline V gene (reference sequence). The CDR3 consists of 14 residues. In DNA, the CDR3 is TGTGCCAGCAGGCTCGGACAGGGGGCGTTCGGCTACACCTTC. It yields the protein CASRLGQGAFGYTF.

The chain employs TRBV6-6 and TRBJ1-2; 7 bases are a match to TRBD1. The CDR3 extends over 15 amino acids. Germline V lookup: CDR1 MNHNY, CDR2 SVGAGI (reference sequence). With 6 bases clipped from V and 4 bases from J, the junction kept 11 bases outside the gene matches. The CDR3 DNA reads as TGTGCCAGCAGGTACCGGGACAGCACAAGCTATGGCTACACCTTC. Amino acids: CASRYRDSTSYGYTF.

The chain employs TRBV6-4 and TRBJ1-2, with D possibly matching TRBD1 (5 bases). The CDR3 contains 14 residues. V was cut by 0 bases and J by 4 bases, with 9 bases left in between. Germline V gene lookup returns CDR1 MRHNA and CDR2 SNTAGT. CDR3 in amino acids: CASSDSGGIYGYTF. In DNA form, the CDR3 reads TGTGCCAGCAGTGACTCGGGGGGGATCTATGGCTACACCTTC.

The V gene is TRBV11-2, the J gene TRBJ1-4; TRBD1 matches 7 bases. The CDR3 consists of 15 residues. Trimming at V came to 5 bases and at J to 4 bases, leaving 7 bases not matched to a gene. Germline V gene lookup returns CDR1 SGHAT and CDR2 FQNNGV. The CDR3: CASSRQGRNNEKLFF. The CDR3 bases are TGTGCCAGCAGCCGACAGGGTCGAAATAATGAAAAACTGTTTTTT.

The gene calls are TRBV30 and TRBJ1-1, with D unclear. The germline gives CDR1 GTSNPN, CDR2 SVGIG (reference sequence). The CDR3 extends over 12 amino acids. Trimming took off 5 bases at V and 5 bases at J, with 12 bases between the two ends. This CDR3 reads CAWAHTRTEAFF. CDR3 DNA: TGTGCCTGGGCCCATACGAGGACTGAAGCTTTCTTT. Based on the CDR3 plus reference TRBV30 and TRBJ1-1, the full variable domain is SQTIHQWPATLVQPVGSPLSLECTVEGTSNPNLYWYRQAAGRGLQLLFYSVGIGQISSEVPQNLSASRPQDRQFILSSKKLLLSDSGFYLCAWAHTRTEAFFGQGTRLTVV.

The gene calls are TRBV30 and TRBJ2-1, with 14 bases aligning to TRBD2. The CDR3 loop spans 17 amino acids. Germline assignment: CDR1 GTSNPN and CDR2 SVGIG (reference sequence). Trimming removed 3 bases from V and 8 bases from J; junction bases left unmatched: 12. CDR3: CAWSGLGTSGRGDEQFF. CDR3 nucleotide sequence: TGTGCCTGGAGCGGTCTCGGGACTAGCGGGAGAGGAGATGAGCAGTTCTTC. Using reference TRBV30 and TRBJ2-1 for the parts outside the CDR3, the full variable domain is SQTIHQWPATLVQPVGSPLSLECTVEGTSNPNLYWYRQAAGRGLQLLFYSVGIGQISSEVPQNLSASRPQDRQFILSSKKLLLSDSGFYLCAWSGLGTSGRGDEQFFGPGTRLTVL.

The chain has TRBV6-5 and TRBJ2-2, with 11 bases identical to TRBD2. The V gene's germline CDR1 is MNHEY and CDR2 SVGAGI. This CDR3 region has 14 residues. Trimming removed 7 bases from V and 5 bases from J; junction bases left unmatched: 3. CDR3 sequence (DNA): TGTGCCAGCACCGGGACTAGCGGAACCGGGGAGCTGTTTTTT. Translation gives CASTGTSGTGELFF.

This clone was seen only once. The rearrangement links TRBV6-4 to TRBJ1-5, with 8 bases that match TRBD1. CDR3 length equals 15 residues. J was trimmed by 2 bases and V by 6 bases; bases with no gene match: 6. Germline V gives CDR1 MRHNA, CDR2 SNTAGT. CDR3 sequence: CASSSRGRGNQPQHF. The DNA of the CDR3 is TGTGCCAGCAGCTCCAGGGGGCGCGGCAATCAGCCCCAGCATTTT.

The CDR3 DNA reads TGCGCCAGCAGCCAGGGGGACAGGGAGACCGGGGAGCTGTTTTTT. Translating gives CASSQGDRETGELFF. The J gene is TRBJ2-2, the V gene TRBV4-1; 9 nucleotides line up with TRBD1. CDR3 length equals 15 residues. The trim removed 3 bases at V and 5 bases at J, leaving 4 bases unmatched. Per germline, CDR1 MGHRA and CDR2 YSYEKL.

This clone was seen a single time. The J gene is TRBJ1-1, the V gene TRBV19; 7 bases agree with TRBD1. CDR3 length: 13 amino acids. Germline V gene sequence: CDR1 LNHDA, CDR2 SQIVND (reference sequence). Trimming removed 5 bases from V and 4 bases from J; junction bases left unmatched: 4. Here the CDR3 DNA reads TGTGCCAGTAGTCTAGGACAGGCCACTGAAGCTTTCTTT. Protein sequence: CASSLGQATEAFF. The entire variable domain, with the rest obtained from reference TRBV19 and TRBJ1-1, is as follows: DGGITQSPKYLFRKEGQNVTLSCEQNLNHDAMYWYRQDPGQGLRLIYYSQIVNDFQKGDIAEGYSVSREKKESFPLTVTSAQKNPTAFYLCASSLGQATEAFFGQGTRLTVV.

The chain recombines TRBV7-2 with TRBJ2-7; 11 bases agree with TRBD2. Germline V lookup: CDR1 SGHTA, CDR2 FQGNSA. This CDR3 comprises 15 residues. V was pared by 2 bases and J by 6 bases, with 6 bases of the junction left unmatched. The CDR3 sequence: CASSLRTSGRVEQYF. As DNA, the CDR3 is TGTGCCAGCAGCTTACGAACTAGCGGGAGAGTCGAGCAGTACTTC.

This rearrangement joins TRBV19 to TRBJ1-2; D gene ambiguous. The CDR3 totals 14 residues. The germline V gene encodes CDR1 LNHDA and CDR2 SQIVND (reference sequence). Between the trimmed V and J ends, which lost 3 bases and 5 bases, there was a span of 13 bases. The CDR3 reads CASSMLPQLYGYTF. The DNA of the CDR3 is TGTGCCAGTAGTATGCTCCCACAGCTATATGGCTACACCTTC. Full variable domain (rest looked up from reference TRBV19 and TRBJ1-2): DGGITQSPKYLFRKEGQNVTLSCEQNLNHDAMYWYRQDPGQGLRLIYYSQIVNDFQKGDIAEGYSVSREKKESFPLTVTSAQKNPTAFYLCASSMLPQLYGYTFGSGTRLTVV.

The J gene is TRBJ2-2, the V gene TRBV5-6, with 8 bases aligning to TRBD1. In germline, CDR1 is SGHDT, CDR2 YYEEEE. Trimming at V came to 0 bases and at J to 5 bases, leaving 3 bases not matched to a gene. The CDR3 runs 15 residues. The CDR3 loop is CASSLGTGYTGELFF. As DNA, the CDR3 is TGTGCCAGCAGCTTGGGGACAGGGTATACCGGGGAGCTGTTTTTT.

CDR3 amino acids: CASSQDGFPSGGAGLSTDTQYF. In DNA form, the CDR3 reads TGTGCCAGCAGCCAAGATGGGTTTCCTAGCGGGGGGGCCGGGTTGAGCACAGATACGCAGTATTTT. This chain joins TRBV3-1 (or the pseudogene TRBV3-2) and TRBJ2-3, with TRBD2 matching 12 bases. The CDR3 has 22 amino acids. Germline lookup yields CDR1 LGHDT and CDR2 YNNKEL (reference sequence). With 0 bases clipped from V and 0 bases from J, the junction kept 16 bases outside the gene matches.

The J gene is TRBJ1-2, the V gene TRBV24-1; TRBD1 aligns across 7 bases. Germline CDR1 KGHDR, CDR2 SFDVKD. The CDR3 contains 12 residues. V lost 4 bases to trimming and J lost 7 bases; unmatched junction nucleotides: 2. CDR3 nucleotide sequence: TGTGCCACCAGTGAAGGGGGCTTTGGCTACACCTTC. Translation gives CATSEGGFGYTF.

In its sample, this clone was seen a few times. The chain employs TRBV5-4 and TRBJ2-1; a weak D match, TRBD2 (6 bases). This CDR3 is built from 13 residues. Germline values: CDR1 SGHNT, CDR2 YYREEE (reference sequence). The V and J ends lost 7 bases and 0 bases respectively, with 8 bases between them. This CDR3 is CASRRDSYNEQFF. CDR3 in DNA: TGTGCCAGCCGGAGGGACTCCTACAATGAGCAGTTCTTC.

The chain carries TRBV18 and TRBJ1-2, with 8 bases matching TRBD1. The CDR3 has 14 residues. Germline lookup yields CDR1 KGHSH and CDR2 LQKENI. The V and J ends lost 8 bases and 3 bases, in that order; junction bases with no gene match: 8. The CDR3 nucleotides read TGTGCCAGCGCAAGTAACAGGGGGGACTATGGCTACACCTTC. It specifies CASASNRGDYGYTF.

This rearrangement joins TRBV29-1 to TRBJ2-7, with 8 bases fitting TRBD1. This CDR3 contains 13 residues. J was trimmed by 3 bases and V by 4 bases; bases with no gene match: 5. Germline loops: CDR1 SQVTM, CDR2 ANQGSEA. CDR3 residues: CSVVLDRDYEQYF. In nucleotides, the CDR3 is TGCAGCGTTGTTTTGGACAGGGACTACGAGCAGTACTTC.

This clone was seen just once. The chain uses TRBV11-2 and TRBJ2-1; the D gene is possibly TRBD2 (6 bases). The CDR3 extends over 16 amino acids. Trimming stripped 1 base from V and 0 bases from J, with 10 bases between. The V gene's germline CDR1 is SGHAT and CDR2 FQNNGV. CDR3 region: CASSLGGGTSYNEQFF. In nucleotides, the CDR3 is TGTGCCAGCAGCTTAGGTGGGGGGACCTCCTACAATGAGCAGTTCTTC.

The chain is built from TRBV4-3 and TRBJ2-7; 11 nucleotides agree with TRBD2. CDR3 length: 15 residues. J gave up 6 bases and V 2 bases, and 6 bases lay outside the gene matches. Germline loops: CDR1 LGHNA, CDR2 YSLEER. CDR3: CASSQKLAGASEQYF. CDR3 DNA sequence: TGCGCCAGCAGCCAAAAACTAGCGGGGGCTAGCGAGCAGTACTTC.

The gene calls are TRBV25-1 and TRBJ2-3; possible D gene TRBD2, 6 bases. Per germline, CDR1 MGHDK and CDR2 SYGVNS. The ends were cut back, 6 bases at V and 0 bases at J, with 7 bases in the middle. The CDR3 sequence is 13 residues long. The CDR3 reads CASSGGSTDTQYF. The DNA of the CDR3 is TGTGCCAGCAGCGGGGGTAGCACAGATACGCAGTATTTT.

The rearrangement links TRBV4-3 to TRBJ2-3, with 9 bases that match TRBD1. This CDR3 spans 17 amino acids. Germline values: CDR1 LGHNA, CDR2 YSLEER. With 2 bases clipped from V and 5 bases from J, the junction kept 11 bases outside the gene matches. The CDR3 is CASSQSATGGVIDTQYF. The CDR3 DNA sequence: TGCGCCAGCAGCCAATCGGCGACAGGGGGGGTAATAGATACGCAGTATTTT.

The chain has TRBV14 and TRBJ1-2; TRBD1 agrees at 7 bases. CDR3 length: 13 residues. V lost 4 bases to trimming and J lost 8 bases; unmatched junction nucleotides: 7. Germline lookup yields CDR1 SGHDN and CDR2 FVKESK. CDR3 DNA sequence: TGTGCCAGCAGCCCGATTCAACAGGGGGGCTACACCTTC. Protein product: CASSPIQQGGYTF.